The 2 T cell receptor beta chains listed next were all sequenced from one sample in a study of blood T cell repertoires in COVID-19. Data came from immunoSEQ multiplex PCR; TCRdb stores just in-frame clones and leaves some out. The sample lists about 60,000 clones; roughly 85% were seen once. Sequencing input: peripheral blood. The receptors were gathered from a human donor in a cohort sampled during active COVID-19.

The J gene is TRBJ2-5, the V gene TRBV10-2; D is uncertain. The V end lost 0 bases, the J end lost 4 bases, and 9 bases lay between the germline ends. Germline V CDR1 and CDR2: WSHSY, SAAADI. This CDR3 is 14 amino acids long. CDR3 bases: TGCGCCAGCAGTGAGTCGAGAGTTAGAGAGACCCAGTACTTC. Translated: CASSESRVRETQYF.

This clone was picked up one time. The chain carries TRBV14 and TRBJ1-1, with D unclear. V was trimmed by 2 bases and J by 1 base, leaving 11 bases between them. The length of the CDR3 is 15 residues. Germline V gene data show CDR1 as SGHDN and CDR2 as FVKESK. DNA for the CDR3: TGTGCCAGCAGCCAAAGGTCGACGGGGAACACTGAAGCTTTCTTT. Its protein product is CASSQRSTGNTEAFF.